The entry below gives a single T cell receptor (beta chain) sequence along with its context. TCRdb reprocessed the 5' RACE reads and keeps a single row for each CDR3 protein, giving no DNA. In all, the sample yields over 200,000 distinct CDR3 sequences. The CDR3 runs to 16 residues. Per the germline V gene, CDR1 is SGHNT and CDR2 is YYREEE (reference sequence). These data are taken from a study of T cells expressing NK-cell markers. The rearrangement joins TRBV5-4 to TRBJ2-3. The sequence derives from a young man in good health. The sample comprised blood T cells: a sorted CD56 or NKG2C T cell subset, CD4+ or CD8+ T cells, or bulk PBMC T cells (not recorded which). The CDR3 sequence is CASAREARTSTDTQYF.